A selection of T cell receptor beta chains follows, all from one sample in a study of T cells in Graves' hyperthyroidism and ophthalmopathy. TCRdb reprocessed the multiplex PCR reads with MiXCR, giving one entry per CDR3 protein. The sample shows hundreds of thousands of distinct CDR3 sequences, 38% of them seen only once. Sequenced material: blood. The receptors shown here come from a man younger than 30 with Graves' hyperthyroidism. CDR3s include the opening cysteine and the closing phenylalanine or tryptophan. A D gene is named only where the DNA matches it firmly. Expanded clones get a size class; other rows say once, few or many, or leave the size out.

TRBV29-1	.	.	TRBJ2-6	TGCAGCGTCGAAACGGGACGGAAGAACACTGAAGCTTTC	CSVETGRKNTEAF
TRBV4-1	few	.	TRBJ1-1	TGTGCCAGCAGCGCCCGACAGGAGGGGACTGAAGCTTTCTTT	CASSARQEGTEAFF
TRBV15	few	TRBD1	TRBJ1-1	TGTGCCACCAGCCCCCGGGACAGTGGGGAAGCTTTCTTT	CATSPRDSGEAFF
TRBV7-2	.	.	TRBJ1-5	TGTGCCAGCAGCCGAACGGGGCGGGAGTACTACGAGCATTTT	CASSRTGREYYEHF
TRBV7-9	many	.	TRBJ1-2	TGTGCCAGCAGCTTGGTCCCAAGTGGCTACACCTTC	CASSLVPSGYTF
TRBV4-1	.	TRBD1	TRBJ1-2	TGCGCCACACAACCGGGACAGGTATCAAACTATGGCTACACCTTC	CATQPGQVSNYGYTF
TRBV29-1	many	TRBD1	TRBJ1-1	TGCAGCGTTGAACTCAGGGGGTCTGAAGCTTTCTTT	CSVELRGSEAFF
TRBV6-1	.	.	TRBJ1-1	TGTGCCAGCAGTCCCCTTTCCTCCCTAGGGACTGAAGCTTTCTTT	CASSPLSSLGTEAFF
TRBV20-1	.	TRBD1	TRBJ1-2	TGCAGTGCTATCACACAGGGGAACTATGGCTACACCTTC	CSAITQGNYGYTF
TRBV7-9	.	.	TRBJ2-7	TGTGCCAGCACTCACTCGGGTGGGGACGACGAGCAGTACTTC	CASTHSGGDDEQYF
TRBV12-3/TRBV12-4	many	TRBD1	TRBJ1-6	TGTGCCAGCAGTGCCCGACAGGGGTTACCCCTCCACTTT	CASSARQGLPLHF
TRBV2	.	TRBD2	TRBJ2-2	TGTGCCAGCACCGGGACTAGCGGGAGGTACACCGGGAAGCTGTTTTTT	CASTGTSGRYTGKLFF
TRBV15	.	.	TRBJ1-5	TGTGCCAGCAGAGTAACCGATACCTCCAATCAGCCCCAGCATTTT	CASRVTDTSNQPQHF
TRBV5-1	.	TRBD1	TRBJ1-6	TGCGCCAGCAGCTTGGAGGGGACAGGGGGTAATTCACCCCTCCACTTT	CASSLEGTGGNSPLHF
TRBV2	many	.	TRBJ1-6	TGTGCCAGCAGTGACCAGGGGCGGAATTCACCCCTCCACTTT	CASSDQGRNSPLHF
TRBV4-3	.	.	TRBJ1-1	TGCGCCAGCAGCCAAGAACGGGACATCTGGACTGAAGCTTTCTTT	CASSQERDIWTEAFF
TRBV25-1	many	.	TRBJ2-7	TGTGCCAGCAGTGAGGTGGGGGGAAGCTCCTACGAGCAGTACTTC	CASSEVGGSSYEQYF
TRBV19	.	.	TRBJ2-7	TGTGCCAGTAGTATAGACCCCGGATCGTCGCGGTTCTACGAGCAGTACTTC	CASSIDPGSSRFYEQYF
TRBV6-5	few	TRBD1	TRBJ2-7	TGTGCCACCAGGCTCACCAGGGACAGGGCCTACGAGCAGTACTTC	CATRLTRDRAYEQYF
TRBV7-8	few	.	TRBJ2-2	TGTGCCAGCAGCTGGCACAGCGGATCGGAGGAGCTGTTTTTT	CASSWHSGSEELFF
TRBV7-6	.	TRBD2	TRBJ2-7	TGTGCCAGCAGCCCTGGACTAGCGGGATTCTCCTACGAGCAGTACTTC	CASSPGLAGFSYEQYF
TRBV9	.	TRBD2	TRBJ2-5	TGTGCCAGCAGCCAAGGTAACGAGCGGGGGATCCAAGAGACCCAGTACTTC	CASSQGNERGIQETQYF
TRBV4-1	.	.	TRBJ1-1	TGCGCCAGCAGCCAAGACCCTGGACCGTTCAACACTGAAGCTTTCTTT	CASSQDPGPFNTEAFF
TRBV7-2	.	TRBD1	TRBJ2-5	TGTGCCAGCAGTTTACGGGACAGGGACGAGACCCAGTACTTC	CASSLRDRDETQYF
TRBV9	.	TRBD1	TRBJ1-5	TGTGCCAGCAGCCCAGGACAGGGCCTGCTGGGCAATCAGCCCCAGCATTTT	CASSPGQGLLGNQPQHF
TRBV7-7	.	TRBD1	TRBJ1-5	TGTGCTAGCAGCTTAGAGGCGGGACAGGGGTCTTATGGCAATCAGCCCCAGCATTTT	CASSLEAGQGSYGNQPQHF
TRBV9	.	.	TRBJ1-1	TGCGCCAGCAGCCATATCGACACGACTACTGAAGCTTTCTTT	CASSHIDTTTEAFF
TRBV5-4	few	.	TRBJ2-5	TGTGCCAGCAACCTAGGTCCCGGGGCGAGCGGAGAGACCCAGTACTTC	CASNLGPGASGETQYF
TRBV10-1	few	.	TRBJ2-2	TGCGCCAGCAGTGAGTCCCCGACGGAAAACACCGGGGAGCTGTTTTTT	CASSESPTENTGELFF
TRBV7-9	.	.	TRBJ2-2	TGTGCCAGCAGTTACGGACGGGGGCGGACCGGGGAGCTGTTTTTT	CASSYGRGRTGELFF
TRBV9	many	.	TRBJ1-3	TGTGCCAGCAGCACTGGAAACACCATATATTTT	CASSTGNTIYF
TRBV7-3	few	TRBD2	TRBJ2-2	TGTGCCAGCAGCCCCCCTTCTAGCGGGAGCACCGGGGAGCTGTTTTTT	CASSPPSSGSTGELFF
TRBV11-3	many	.	TRBJ1-5	TGTGCCAGCAGCTACGGGAGCGGGCAGCCCCAGCATTTT	CASSYGSGQPQHF
TRBV6-5	.	.	TRBJ1-4	TGTGCCAGCAGTTCTGAGCTTCAGACTCTTAATGAAAAACTGTTTTTT	CASSSELQTLNEKLFF
TRBV11-2	few	.	TRBJ2-5	TGTGCCAGCAGCTTTCAGGCAGGGACGTACCAAGAGACCCAGTACTTC	CASSFQAGTYQETQYF
TRBV19	many	TRBD1	TRBJ2-7	TGTGCCAGTAGTATCGGGCAGGGGGCCTACGAGCAGTACTTC	CASSIGQGAYEQYF
TRBV9	few	.	TRBJ2-7	TGTGCCAGCGGTGCGGGATTGGATTACGAGCAGTACTTC	CASGAGLDYEQYF
TRBV28	.	TRBD1	TRBJ1-3	TGTGCCAGCAAGACTGAGGGGGCATACTCTGGAAACACCATATATTTT	CASKTEGAYSGNTIYF
TRBV20-1	few	.	TRBJ1-6	TGCAGTGCTATGAGTCCAGGGGATTCACCCCTCCACTTT	CSAMSPGDSPLHF
TRBV2	many	.	TRBJ1-6	TGTGCCAGCAGTGATATTGAGAATTCACCCCTCCACTTT	CASSDIENSPLHF
TRBV7-2	many	.	TRBJ1-1	TGTGCCAGCAGCTTAATCTGGACTGAAGCTTTCTTT	CASSLIWTEAFF
TRBV29-1	many	.	TRBJ1-1	TGCAGCGGGTTTGCGGGGGTCCGCACTGAAGCTTTCTTT	CSGFAGVRTEAFF
TRBV7-2	.	.	TRBJ2-6	TGTGCCAACAGCCCTAGGGTAGGGGCTGGGGCCAACGTCCTGACTTTC	CANSPRVGAGANVLTF
TRBV20-1	few	.	TRBJ2-7	TGCAGTGCTAGTAACAGAAACTCCTACGAGCAGTACTTC	CSASNRNSYEQYF
TRBV9	.	.	TRBJ1-6	TGTGCCAGCAGCTTAGGGGCCAAACATTCACCCCTCCACTTT	CASSLGAKHSPLHF
TRBV7-6	.	.	TRBJ2-2	TGTGCCAGCAGCTCGATAGGCGGGGAGCTGTTTTTT	CASSSIGGELFF
TRBV2	.	TRBD1	TRBJ1-2	TGTGCCAGCAGTGTGGGTACAGGGGTCGGCTACACCTTC	CASSVGTGVGYTF
TRBV9	.	.	TRBJ2-3	TGTGCCAGCAGCGTAGGCAGCGGAACAGATACGCAGTATTTT	CASSVGSGTDTQYF
TRBV9	.	TRBD1	TRBJ1-6	TGTGCCAGCAGCCAAGGGGACAGGATTAATTCACCCCTCCACTTT	CASSQGDRINSPLHF
TRBV10-3	few	.	TRBJ1-5	TGTGCCAGCAGTTTGGTCAGTAATAGCAATCAGCCCCAGCATTTT	CASSLVSNSNQPQHF
TRBV5-1	.	TRBD1	TRBJ2-2	TGCGCCAGCAGCCAAGGGACAGGGATTGTAACCGGGGAGCTGTTTTTT	CASSQGTGIVTGELFF
TRBV19	many	.	TRBJ2-2	TGTGCCAGTTGGGGCATTTTGACCGGGGAGCTGTTTTTT	CASWGILTGELFF
TRBV20-1	many	.	TRBJ1-5	TGCAGTGCTAGAGTCCTGGGGTACGATCAGCCCCAGCATTTT	CSARVLGYDQPQHF
TRBV12-3/TRBV12-4	many	.	TRBJ1-2	TGTGCCAGCAGTGGATCAGCTGACTATGGCTACACCTTC	CASSGSADYGYTF
TRBV4-3	.	.	TRBJ2-5	TGCGCCAGCAGCCAAGAAGAACGGGGGAGTGAGACCCAGTACTTC	CASSQEERGSETQYF
TRBV2	.	.	TRBJ2-7	TGTGCCAGCAGTGGGGCAGGGAGGACTTACTACGAGCAGTACTTC	CASSGAGRTYYEQYF
TRBV4-3	.	.	TRBJ2-5	TGCGCCAGCAGTCGCGACAGGTCAGAGACCCAGTACTTC	CASSRDRSETQYF